This passage covers 26 T cell receptor beta chains from one sample sequenced in a study of CD8+ T cells in alopecia areata. Both peripheral blood and punch biopsies of lesional scalp skin were obtained from patients who had alopecia areata. As the sequencing template, cDNA was produced by extracting RNA and reverse transcribing it. Generated by immunoSEQ multiplex PCR, the TCRdb table keeps only in-frame clones and is missing some. This table has fewer than 7,500 clones, roughly 64% appearing once. The sequences come from skin, collected at week 0. Receptor source: a human donor with alopecia areata.

The CDR3 region has the DNA TGCGCCAGCAGCCACCAGGGGAACGACTATGGCTACACCTTC. Translation gives CASSHQGNDYGYTF. The chain has TRBV4-1 and TRBJ1-2; TRBD1 might be the D (6 bases). V lost 3 bases, J lost 3 bases, and 11 bases lay in between. The CDR3 runs to 14 residues. From germline, CDR1 is MGHRA and CDR2 YSYEKL.

The chain joins TRBV9 to TRBJ2-6, with 7 bases fitting TRBD1. V lost 4 bases and J lost 4; bases outside the gene matches: 11. Germline V gene sequence: CDR1 SGDLS, CDR2 YYNGEE. This CDR3 spans 17 amino acids. This chain's CDR3 is CASSHPGQPWGANVLTF. The DNA of the CDR3 is TGTGCCAGCAGCCATCCGGGACAGCCCTGGGGGGCCAACGTCCTGACTTTC.

This clone was seen a handful of times. The gene calls are TRBV27 and TRBJ1-2; 9 bases fit TRBD1. This CDR3 has 17 amino acids. Germline V gene lookup returns CDR1 MNHEY and CDR2 SMNVEV (reference sequence). V shed 5 bases, J shed 0 bases, and the junction held 10 bases outside the gene matches. The DNA of the CDR3 is TGTGCCAGCAGTACCACCGGGACAGGGAGTGCTAACTATGGCTACACCTTC. Protein: CASSTTGTGSANYGYTF.

This clone was seen a few times. This chain uses TRBV2 with TRBJ2-7; 11 bases line up with TRBD2. Looked up from germline, CDR1 is SNHLY and CDR2 is FYNNEI. V lost 4 bases and J lost 0; bases outside the gene matches: 2. The CDR3 consists of 15 residues. The DNA of the CDR3 is TGTGCCAGCAGTGCAGGGACTAGCGGCTCCTACGAGCAGTACTTC. Translating it yields CASSAGTSGSYEQYF.

This clone was counted a single time. The V call is TRBV28, the J call TRBJ1-1, with TRBD1 as a possible D gene (6 bases). Trimming left V 3 bases short and J 3 bases short, with 14 bases between. The V gene's germline CDR1 is MDHEN and CDR2 SYDVKM. This CDR3 has 15 amino acids. CDR3 amino acids: CASSLNRVWDTEAFF. In DNA, the CDR3 is TGTGCCAGCAGTTTGAACAGGGTATGGGACACTGAAGCTTTCTTT.

The rearrangement uses TRBV10-3 and TRBJ1-1; no reliable D call. With 0 bases removed from V and 1 base from J, the gap between germline ends came to 3 bases. This CDR3 spans 13 amino acids. The germline V gene has CDR1 ENHRY and CDR2 SYGVKD. The CDR3 DNA reads as TGTGCCATCAGTGAGTCATGGAACACTGAAGCTTTCTTT. The encoded protein is CAISESWNTEAFF.

The chain joins TRBV7-8 to TRBJ2-7; D ambiguous. Germline V lookup: CDR1 SGHVS, CDR2 FQNEAQ. This CDR3 region has 14 residues. Trimming took 1 base from V and 1 from J, leaving 8 bases between them. This chain's CDR3 is CASSLELISYEQYF. The CDR3, as DNA: TGTGCCAGCAGCTTAGAACTTATATCCTACGAGCAGTACTTC.

The V call is TRBV2, the J call TRBJ2-7; 8 bases fit TRBD2. The CDR3 extends over 15 amino acids. J lost 3 bases, V lost 5 bases, and 9 bases had no gene match. Germline lookup yields CDR1 SNHLY and CDR2 FYNNEI. The chain's CDR3 is CASSLLGTSSYEQYF. The DNA for the CDR3 is TGTGCCAGCAGTCTGCTCGGGACTAGTAGCTACGAGCAGTACTTC.

This clone was picked up one time. The chain uses TRBV5-1 and TRBJ2-3; D is ambiguous. The V gene lost 4 bases and the J gene lost 6 bases, with 12 bases spanning the gap. Germline V gene sequence: CDR1 SGHRS, CDR2 YFSETQ. The length of the CDR3 is 13 residues. Here the CDR3 reads CASSPGWADTQYF. The CDR3 bases are TGCGCCAGCAGCCCGGGCTGGGCGGATACGCAGTATTTT.

This clone appeared a few times. The chain carries TRBV28 and TRBJ2-2; D gene uncertain. V shed 8 bases and J shed 3 bases, with 13 bases lying between them. Germline CDR1 MDHEN, CDR2 SYDVKM. CDR3 length: 14 amino acids. CDR3 DNA: TGTGCCAGCCGTACAGACCTGGACACCGGGGAGCTGTTTTTT. It codes for CASRTDLDTGELFF.

This clone was seen a handful of times. The J gene is TRBJ1-1, the V gene TRBV10-3; TRBD1 aligns across 8 bases. CDR1 ENHRY and CDR2 SYGVKD come from the germline V gene. The CDR3 is 13 residues long. Trimming took 10 bases from V and 8 from J; bases not matched to a gene: 12. Written as DNA, the CDR3 is TGTGCCACCCTTGTGCCGGGACAGGAGGAAGCTTTCTTT. This encodes CATLVPGQEEAFF.

This clone was detected only a few times. The chain carries TRBV28 and TRBJ1-4; D is uncertain. Germline assignment: CDR1 MDHEN and CDR2 SYDVKM. Deletions cut 5 bases from V and 5 bases from J, with 12 bases between. The CDR3 length is 14 residues. In DNA, the CDR3 is TGTGCCAGCAGTACAGAGCCTTTAAATGAAAAACTGTTTTTT. Protein: CASSTEPLNEKLFF. The variable domain in full, completed from reference TRBV28 and TRBJ1-4, reads DVKVTQSSRYLVKRTGEKVFLECVQDMDHENMFWYRQDPGLGLRLIYFSYDVKMKEKGDIPEGYSVSREKKERFSLILESASTNQTSMYLCASSTEPLNEKLFFGSGTQLSVL.

The chain joins TRBV6-5 to TRBJ2-7; TRBD1 agrees at 7 bases. V lost 4 bases, J lost 2 bases, and 5 bases stayed unmatched. There are 14 residues in the CDR3. The germline V gene has CDR1 MNHEY and CDR2 SVGAGI. The CDR3 DNA reads as TGTGCCAGCAGTTCTCGACAGGGCCCCTACGAGCAGTACTTC. This sequence encodes CASSSRQGPYEQYF.

The chain uses TRBV11-1 and TRBJ2-1, with 15 bases fitting TRBD2. The CDR3 loop spans 13 amino acids. V was pared by 5 bases and J by 12 bases, with 2 bases of the junction left unmatched. Germline CDR1 is SGHAT and CDR2 is FQDESV (reference sequence). CDR3 bases: TGTGCCAGCAGCCAGGGACTAGCGGGAGGGCAGTTCTTC. Amino acid sequence: CASSQGLAGGQFF.

This CDR3 reads CASSPTGADEAFF. As DNA, the CDR3 is TGTGCCAGCAGCCCGACTGGGGCCGATGAAGCTTTCTTT. The rearrangement joins TRBV13 to TRBJ1-1, with D possibly being TRBD1 (5 bases). Trimming removed 5 bases at V and 7 bases at J, with 14 bases between. Germline lookup yields CDR1 PRHDT and CDR2 FYEKMQ (reference sequence). The CDR3 is made up of 13 amino acids. The variable domain in full, completed from reference TRBV13 and TRBJ1-1, reads AAGVIQSPRHLIKEKRETATLKCYPIPRHDTVYWYQQGPGQDPQFLISFYEKMQSDKGSIPDRFSAQQFSDYHSELNMSSLELGDSALYFCASSPTGADEAFFGQGTRLTVV.

This sequence joins TRBV7-9 and TRBJ1-2; D is uncertain. The CDR3 consists of 17 residues. Germline CDR1 reads SEHNR; CDR2 reads FQNEAQ (reference sequence). The V end lost 3 bases, the J end lost 4 bases, and 21 bases lay between the germline ends. Written as DNA, the CDR3 is TGTGCCAGCAGCTTCCCCTCATCGGACCGTCGCCGCTATGGCTACACCTTC. It translates to CASSFPSSDRRRYGYTF.

The chain is built from TRBV27 and TRBJ2-7, with a tentative D call TRBD2 (6 bases). This CDR3 spans 19 amino acids. Looked up from germline, CDR1 is MNHEY and CDR2 is SMNVEV (reference sequence). The germline V and J ends were trimmed by 6 bases and 0 bases, with 27 bases remaining between them. This chain's CDR3 is CASSSGFYKRARSSYEQYF. The CDR3 coding sequence is TGTGCCAGCAGCTCCGGTTTTTACAAGCGGGCAAGGAGCTCCTACGAGCAGTACTTC.

The table lists this clone with a few counts. V is TRBV5-6 and J is TRBJ1-1, with D possibly matching TRBD1 (5 bases). Germline CDR1 reads SGHDT; CDR2 reads YYEEEE. Trimming took off 4 bases at V and 1 base at J, with 17 bases between the two ends. This CDR3 has 16 residues. CDR3 protein: CASSGGTGTPNTEAFF. The CDR3 coding sequence is TGTGCCAGCAGCGGGGGGACCGGGACGCCGAACACTGAAGCTTTCTTT.

In nucleotides, the CDR3 is TGTGCCAGCAGCCTATATCAGGGAAGAGGTCAGCCCCAGCATTTT. Translated: CASSLYQGRGQPQHF. This chain links TRBV7-2 with TRBJ1-5; possibly TRBD1 for D (5 bases). Trimming removed 5 bases from V and 6 bases from J, with 17 bases in between. The CDR3 covers 15 residues. Germline V gene data show CDR1 as SGHTA and CDR2 as FQGNSA.

This clone appeared a few times. The chain couples TRBV6-5 to TRBJ1-6; weak D call: TRBD1 (5 bases). CDR3 length: 14 amino acids. Trimming removed 5 bases at V and 10 bases at J, with 15 bases between. The germline V gene has CDR1 MNHEY and CDR2 SVGAGI. The CDR3 here is CASSDGRERSPLHF. For the CDR3, the DNA is TGTGCCAGCAGTGACGGCAGGGAAAGGTCACCCCTCCACTTT.

The chain links TRBV11-2 to TRBJ2-1, with a tentative D call TRBD2 (6 bases). This CDR3 spans 16 amino acids. From germline, CDR1 is SGHAT and CDR2 FQNNGV. V lost 4 bases and J lost 0, with 13 bases in between. CDR3 in amino acids: CASSSLRTISYNEQFF. The CDR3 DNA sequence: TGTGCCAGCAGCTCATTAAGGACTATCTCCTACAATGAGCAGTTCTTC. The whole variable domain, filled in from reference TRBV11-2 and TRBJ2-1, reads EAGVAQSPRYKIIEKRQSVAFWCNPISGHATLYWYQQILGQGPKLLIQFQNNGVVDDSQLPKDRFSAERLKGVDSTLKIQPAKLEDSAVYLCASSSLRTISYNEQFFGPGTRLTVL.

This rearrangement joins TRBV28 to TRBJ1-1, with TRBD1 identical over 9 bases. Germline CDR1 is MDHEN and CDR2 is SYDVKM. The CDR3 runs 14 residues. Unmatched junction bases numbered 6, after V lost 6 bases and J lost 4 bases. Here the CDR3 reads CASRTGTGITEAFF. As DNA, the CDR3 is TGTGCCAGCAGAACCGGGACAGGGATCACTGAAGCTTTCTTT.

The chain links TRBV4-2 to TRBJ1-3; D ambiguous. This CDR3 region has 13 residues. From germline, CDR1 is LGHNA and CDR2 YNFKEQ. V dropped 0 bases and J dropped 4 bases, with 4 bases sitting between them. The CDR3 DNA follows: TGTGCCAGCAGCCAAGATGTGGGAAACACCATATATTTT. It is translated as CASSQDVGNTIYF.

This sequence joins TRBV5-6 and TRBJ1-2; D uncertain. V lost 4 bases and J 0 bases, leaving 13 bases between the germline ends. The CDR3 contains 15 residues. CDR1 and CDR2 from the germline V gene are SGHDT and YYEEEE. The CDR3 is CASSASLRTNYGYTF. In DNA form, the CDR3 reads TGTGCCAGCAGCGCCAGCCTCCGTACTAACTATGGCTACACCTTC.

The V gene is TRBV7-3, the J gene TRBJ2-3, with D unclear. The CDR3 loop spans 13 amino acids. Germline assignment: CDR1 SGHTA and CDR2 FQGTGA. Trimming stripped 5 bases from V and 3 bases from J, with 9 bases between. DNA for the CDR3: TGTGCCAGCAGCCCACATGGTACAGATACGCAGTATTTT. It specifies CASSPHGTDTQYF.

The chain recombines TRBV18 with TRBJ2-3; D unclear. The CDR3 totals 16 residues. V lost 0 bases and J lost 0, with 10 bases in between. Germline V gene lookup returns CDR1 KGHSH and CDR2 LQKENI. The CDR3 DNA sequence: TGTGCCAGCTCACCACCCCGCGCGGCTAGCACAGATACGCAGTATTTT. Amino acids: CASSPPRAASTDTQYF. Looking up the rest from reference TRBV18 and TRBJ2-3 gives the full variable domain: NAGVMQNPRHLVRRRGQEARLRCSPMKGHSHVYWYRQLPEEGLKFMVYLQKENIIDESGMPKERFSAEFPKEGPSILRIQQVVRGDSAAYFCASSPPRAASTDTQYFGPGTRLTVL.